The 11 T cell receptor beta chains below all came from one sample that was sequenced in a study of siplizumab effects on memory and regulatory T cells. Generated by immunoSEQ multiplex PCR, the TCRdb table keeps only in-frame clones and is missing some. The repertoire holds under 100,000 clones, with just under 95% as singletons. Sequenced sample: non-Treg CD4+ T cells sorted from blood. Receptors originate from a human donor in good health.

CDR3 residues: CASSDWGGTDTQYF. CDR3 DNA: TGCGCCAGCAGTGATTGGGGGGGCACAGATACGCAGTATTTT. The chain has TRBV10-2 and TRBJ2-3; tentatively, D is TRBD2 (6 bases). This CDR3 region has 14 residues. The germline CDR1 and CDR2 sequences are WSHSY and SAAADI. V dropped 3 bases and J dropped 1 base, with 8 bases sitting between them.

The rearrangement links TRBV28 to TRBJ2-2; D is uncertain. The CDR3 loop spans 14 amino acids. CDR1 and CDR2 (germline): MDHEN, SYDVKM. V was clipped by 7 bases and J by 4 bases, with 13 bases between them. CDR3 DNA: TGTGCCAGCAAAAACGAAAGGTTCACCGGGGAGCTGTTTTTT. Its translation is CASKNERFTGELFF.

V and J are TRBV10-3 and TRBJ1-5, with D possibly matching TRBD1 (5 bases). CDR3 size: 14 residues. Trimming pared 6 bases from V and 2 bases from J, leaving 11 bases between. CDR1 and CDR2 from the germline V gene are ENHRY and SYGVKD. DNA of the CDR3: TGTGCCATCAGCGACCAGGGCGGCAATCAGCCCCAGCATTTT. Its protein product is CAISDQGGNQPQHF.

J is TRBJ1-1 and V is TRBV6-5; D call uncertain. With 2 bases removed from V and 3 bases from J, the gap between germline ends came to 7 bases. Germline V gives CDR1 MNHEY, CDR2 SVGAGI. This CDR3 is built from 13 residues. Here the CDR3 DNA reads TGTGCCAGCAGTTACGAGGTTGACACTGAAGCTTTCTTT. As protein: CASSYEVDTEAFF.

The sample holds one count of this clone. CDR3 region: CAWVPLGGIRNEQFF. The DNA for the CDR3 is TGTGCCTGGGTCCCCTTAGGCGGGATTCGGAATGAGCAGTTCTTC. The chain has TRBV30 and TRBJ2-1, with a tentative D call TRBD2 (6 bases). V was shortened by 5 bases and J by 7 bases, with 21 bases between the two germline ends. Germline V gene data show CDR1 as GTSNPN and CDR2 as SVGIG (reference sequence). The CDR3 length is 15 residues.

The chain joins TRBV30 to TRBJ2-7; a weak D match, TRBD1 (6 bases). This CDR3 contains 12 residues. V dropped 7 bases and J dropped 1 base, with 11 bases sitting between them. CDR1 and CDR2 from the germline V gene are GTSNPN and SVGIG (reference sequence). CDR3 sequence reads: CAYRQESYEQYF. Written as DNA, the CDR3 is TGTGCCTACCGACAGGAGTCCTACGAGCAGTACTTC. The full variable domain, rest sourced from reference TRBV30 and TRBJ2-7, is SQTIHQWPATLVQPVGSPLSLECTVEGTSNPNLYWYRQAAGRGLQLLFYSVGIGQISSEVPQNLSASRPQDRQFILSSKKLLLSDSGFYLCAYRQESYEQYFGPGTRLTVT.

CDR3 protein: CASSQRGSGNTIYF. As DNA, the CDR3 is TGTGCCAGCAGCCAACGGGGATCTGGAAACACCATATATTTT. The V gene is TRBV7-2, the J gene TRBJ1-3; no definite D call. Trimming removed 5 bases at V and 1 base at J, with 9 bases between. Germline V lookup: CDR1 SGHTA, CDR2 FQGNSA. The CDR3 spans 14 residues.

This clone was found once. The chain couples TRBV7-2 to TRBJ2-5; no clear D. CDR1 SGHTA and CDR2 FQGNSA come from the germline V gene. V lost 4 bases to trimming and J lost 12 bases, with 12 bases between them. This CDR3 comprises 11 residues. CDR3 region: CASSSQSAKYF. The DNA for the CDR3 is TGTGCCAGCAGCTCCCAGAGCGCCAAGTACTTC.

The chain uses TRBV7-2 and TRBJ2-7; D not resolved. The CDR3 extends over 16 amino acids. Germline CDR1 reads SGHTA; CDR2 reads FQGNSA. The V end lost 3 bases, the J end lost 1 base, and 16 bases lay between the germline ends. The CDR3 is CASSFSVPVGSYEQYF. As DNA, the CDR3 is TGTGCCAGCAGCTTTTCGGTCCCCGTGGGATCCTACGAGCAGTACTTC.

The V gene is TRBV9, the J gene TRBJ2-5; 8 nucleotides align to TRBD2. The CDR3 is 17 amino acids. CDR1 is SGDLS and CDR2 is YYNGEE in the germline V gene. J was trimmed by 6 bases and V by 0 bases; bases with no gene match: 13. The CDR3 sequence is CASSVGMDGRASQTQYF. The CDR3 coding sequence is TGTGCCAGCAGCGTAGGGATGGACGGGAGGGCCTCCCAGACCCAGTACTTC.

The chain combines TRBV30 with TRBJ2-7, with D tentatively TRBD1 or TRBD2 (5 bases each). V was pared by 3 bases and J by 3 bases, with 15 bases between. Germline CDR1 reads GTSNPN; CDR2 reads SVGIG (reference sequence). There are 14 residues in the CDR3. The CDR3 is CAWRGDLGNYEQYF. The DNA of the CDR3 is TGTGCCTGGAGGGGGGACCTAGGGAACTACGAGCAGTACTTC.